The 27 T cell receptor beta chains presented below share a single source sample, sequenced in a study of blood T cell repertoires in COVID-19. Clones were sequenced by immunoSEQ multiplex PCR, and TCRdb holds only the in-frame ones, with some missing. The data show approximately 180,000 clones, about 83% seen once. The sequencing input was peripheral blood. These receptor sequences come from a person aged 70 to 85 with COVID-19, enrolled during active disease.

This clone was counted a few times. J is TRBJ2-7 and V is TRBV14; 15 nucleotides match TRBD2. V shed 5 bases and J 9 bases; nucleotides not matched to a gene: 2. Looked up from germline, CDR1 is SGHDN and CDR2 is FVKESK. The CDR3 loop spans 13 amino acids. The CDR3 loop is CASSWTSGGVQYF. CDR3 coding DNA: TGTGCCAGCAGCTGGACTAGCGGGGGGGTGCAGTACTTC.

The chain combines TRBV4-1 with TRBJ2-2, with 7 bases that match TRBD2. Germline lookup yields CDR1 MGHRA and CDR2 YSYEKL. The CDR3 sequence is 15 residues long. The V gene end was trimmed by 5 bases and the J gene end by 4 bases; junction bases not matched to a gene: 7. The CDR3 bases are TGCGCCAGCAGCGGTTCGCGGGGGAGCACCGGGGAGCTGTTTTTT. Its protein product is CASSGSRGSTGELFF.

The rearrangement joins TRBV3-1 (or the pseudogene TRBV3-2) to TRBJ1-2; 9 bases match TRBD1. V lost 3 bases to trimming and J lost 8 bases; unmatched junction nucleotides: 4. Germline assignment: CDR1 LGHDT and CDR2 YNNKEL (reference sequence). This CDR3 region has 13 residues. The CDR3 is CASSQGGQGGYTF. CDR3 coding DNA: TGTGCCAGCAGCCAGGGGGGACAGGGAGGCTACACCTTC.

The genes are TRBV4-3 and TRBJ2-3; D is unclear. V was clipped by 0 bases and J by 0 bases, with 7 bases between them. This CDR3 has 15 amino acids. Germline V gene lookup returns CDR1 LGHNA and CDR2 YSLEER. The chain's CDR3 is CASSQDLASTDTQYF. In DNA form, the CDR3 reads TGCGCCAGCAGCCAAGATCTGGCCAGCACAGATACGCAGTATTTT.

The rearrangement joins TRBV9 to TRBJ1-2; TRBD1 matches 9 bases. The junction had 7 bases not matched to a gene; V was cut back by 3 bases and J by 7 bases. Germline CDR1 and CDR2: SGDLS and YYNGEE. The CDR3 contains 14 residues. This CDR3 reads CASSGTDRGPGYTF. Here the CDR3 DNA reads TGTGCCAGCAGCGGGACGGACAGGGGCCCTGGCTACACCTTC.

The CDR3 sequence is CASSPTQRGSGGNEKLFF. The CDR3 nucleotides read TGTGCCAGCAGCCCCACCCAGAGGGGATCCGGGGGAAATGAAAAACTGTTTTTT. The chain is built from TRBV13 and TRBJ1-4; TRBD1 is a possible D gene (5 bases). Per the germline V gene, CDR1 is PRHDT and CDR2 is FYEKMQ (reference sequence). The CDR3 spans 18 residues. Trimming took off 5 bases at V and 5 bases at J, with 24 bases between the two ends.

The rearrangement uses TRBV18 and TRBJ2-7; TRBD1 is a possible D gene (6 bases). Germline CDR1 and CDR2: KGHSH and LQKENI. This CDR3 spans 13 amino acids. Trimming stripped 5 bases from V and 7 bases from J, with 15 bases between. The DNA of the CDR3 is TGTGCCAGCTCAATTAACGGGCAGGGGGAGCAGTACTTC. Amino acid sequence: CASSINGQGEQYF.

This clone was recorded at least ten times. The rearrangement links TRBV5-5 to TRBJ2-7; D is possibly TRBD2 (5 bases). The CDR3 spans 15 residues. Germline-derived CDR1 and CDR2 are SGHKS and YYEKEE (reference sequence). The ends were cut back, 5 bases at V and 2 bases at J, with 17 bases in the middle. CDR3 sequence (DNA): TGTGCCAGCAGTCGGCGACTGGGAGCACCCTACGAGCAGTACTTC. Protein: CASSRRLGAPYEQYF.

V and J are TRBV6-2 or TRBV6-3 and TRBJ2-1; 12 bases line up with TRBD2. This CDR3 is 16 amino acids long. J gave up 4 bases and V 2 bases, and 3 bases lay outside the gene matches. Germline V CDR1 and CDR2: MNHEY, SVGEGT. The CDR3 nucleotides read TGTGCCAGCAGTTACCTGACTAGCGGGAGATACAATGAGCAGTTCTTC. Protein product: CASSYLTSGRYNEQFF.

The chain carries TRBV5-1 and TRBJ2-1; possible D gene TRBD1, 5 bases. CDR1 and CDR2 (germline): SGHRS, YFSETQ. Trimming took 2 bases from V and 4 from J, leaving 10 bases between them. This CDR3 is 14 amino acids long. CDR3 sequence: CASSFNSGYNEQFF. The CDR3 bases are TGCGCCAGCAGCTTCAATTCAGGGTACAATGAGCAGTTCTTC.

This sequence joins TRBV19 and TRBJ1-2; D ambiguous. The V end lost 6 bases, the J end lost 4 bases, and 15 bases lay between the germline ends. The CDR3 has 14 amino acids. The germline gives CDR1 LNHDA, CDR2 SQIVND (reference sequence). The CDR3 DNA follows: TGTGCCAGTAGGGACTCGGGCCGATTCTATGGCTACACCTTC. It is translated as CASRDSGRFYGYTF.

This chain joins TRBV4-1 and TRBJ1-5; 8 bases are shared with TRBD1. The CDR3 extends over 15 amino acids. The ends lost 4 bases at V and 6 bases at J; junction bases unmatched: 8. Germline values: CDR1 MGHRA, CDR2 YSYEKL. The CDR3 loop reads CASSLDPGGVQPQHF. The CDR3 nucleotides are TGCGCCAGCAGCCTAGATCCAGGGGGCGTTCAGCCCCAGCATTTT.

The V call is TRBV19, the J call TRBJ1-5, with D perhaps TRBD1 (5 bases). Germline-derived CDR1 and CDR2 are LNHDA and SQIVND (reference sequence). V shed 8 bases and J shed 0 bases, with 11 bases lying between them. The CDR3 has 14 residues. The chain's CDR3 is CASWTRDSNQPQHF. As DNA, the CDR3 is TGTGCCAGTTGGACCAGGGATAGCAATCAGCCCCAGCATTTT.

The chain links TRBV9 to TRBJ2-1, with a weak D call TRBD1 (7 bases). Per the germline V gene, CDR1 is SGDLS and CDR2 is YYNGEE. V gave up 5 bases and J gave up 4 bases, with 13 bases separating them. The length of the CDR3 is 14 residues. CDR3 sequence (DNA): TGTGCCAGCAGTCAGGGGGGTATATACAATGAGCAGTTCTTC. Amino acid sequence: CASSQGGIYNEQFF.

V and J are TRBV27 and TRBJ1-5, with D tentatively TRBD1 (5 bases). Germline values: CDR1 MNHEY, CDR2 SMNVEV (reference sequence). V lost 4 bases, J lost 0 bases, and 10 bases lay in between. This CDR3 has 15 residues. The CDR3 loop reads CASSSTEYSNQPQHF. The CDR3, as DNA: TGTGCCAGCAGTTCGACAGAATATAGCAATCAGCCCCAGCATTTT.

The chain recombines TRBV6-2 or TRBV6-3 with TRBJ1-1; tentative D call: TRBD1 (5 bases). Between the trimmed V and J ends, which lost 5 bases and 0 bases, there was a span of 13 bases. There are 15 residues in the CDR3. Germline V gene sequence: CDR1 MNHEY, CDR2 SVGEGT. CDR3 sequence reads: CASSGRDRLNTEAFF. For the CDR3, the DNA is TGTGCCAGCAGTGGGAGGGACCGCCTGAACACTGAAGCTTTCTTT.

The genes are TRBV25-1 and TRBJ2-7, with 7 positions matching TRBD1. This CDR3 spans 13 amino acids. CDR1 and CDR2 from the germline V gene are MGHDK and SYGVNS. Unmatched junction bases numbered 2, after V lost 3 bases and J lost 3 bases. CDR3 sequence: CASSDYRGYEQYF. CDR3 DNA sequence: TGTGCCAGCAGTGACTACAGGGGCTACGAGCAGTACTTC.

The chain employs TRBV2 and TRBJ2-7; tentative D call: TRBD1 (6 bases). Germline V lookup: CDR1 SNHLY, CDR2 FYNNEI. Trimming removed 6 bases from V and 3 bases from J, with 15 bases in between. The CDR3 has 14 residues. This CDR3 is CASSGRGGFYEQYF. The CDR3 DNA follows: TGTGCCAGCAGCGGAAGAGGGGGTTTCTACGAGCAGTACTTC. Based on the CDR3 plus reference TRBV2 and TRBJ2-7, the full variable domain is EPEVTQTPSHQVTQMGQEVILRCVPISNHLYFYWYRQILGQKVEFLVSFYNNEISEKSEIFDDQFSVERPDGSNFTLKIRSTKLEDSAMYFCASSGRGGFYEQYFGPGTRLTVT.

Only one count was recorded for this clone. V usage is TRBV10-3 and J usage is TRBJ2-1, with 11 bases that match TRBD1. The trim removed 8 bases at V and 7 bases at J, leaving 13 bases unmatched. Germline CDR1 is ENHRY and CDR2 is SYGVKD. The CDR3 covers 16 residues. CDR3 sequence reads: CAIRGDRGEGINEQFF. The CDR3 DNA is TGTGCCATCCGGGGGGACAGGGGGGAAGGCATAAATGAGCAGTTCTTC.

The rearrangement joins TRBV7-3 to TRBJ1-1, with unresolved D. The CDR3 has 15 residues. CDR1 is SGHTA and CDR2 is FQGTGA in the germline V gene. Trimming took off 1 base at V and 1 base at J, with 10 bases between the two ends. CDR3 loop: CASSLSSPPNTEAFF. The CDR3 nucleotides are TGTGCCAGCAGCTTAAGTAGTCCCCCGAACACTGAAGCTTTCTTT. The whole variable domain, filled in from reference TRBV7-3 and TRBJ1-1, reads GAGVSQTPSNKVTEKGKYVELRCDPISGHTALYWYRQSLGQGPEFLIYFQGTGAADDSGLPNDRFFAVRPEGSVSTLKIQRTERGDSAVYLCASSLSSPPNTEAFFGQGTRLTVV.

The chain carries TRBV6-6 and TRBJ1-1; no clear D gene. Germline assignment: CDR1 MNHNY and CDR2 SVGAGI (reference sequence). This CDR3 region has 13 residues. V dropped 7 bases and J dropped 2 bases, with 11 bases sitting between them. CDR3 protein: CASMSEVNTEAFF. CDR3 DNA: TGTGCCAGCATGAGTGAGGTTAACACTGAAGCTTTCTTT.

The genes are TRBV19 and TRBJ1-2; 8 bases are a match to TRBD1. The ends lost 7 bases at V and 6 bases at J; junction bases unmatched: 7. The CDR3 spans 13 residues. From germline, CDR1 is LNHDA and CDR2 SQIVND (reference sequence). Here the CDR3 DNA reads TGTGCCAGTACGAGACAGGGGCCGAATGGCTACACCTTC. Protein: CASTRQGPNGYTF. Based on the CDR3 plus reference TRBV19 and TRBJ1-2, the full variable domain is DGGITQSPKYLFRKEGQNVTLSCEQNLNHDAMYWYRQDPGQGLRLIYYSQIVNDFQKGDIAEGYSVSREKKESFPLTVTSAQKNPTAFYLCASTRQGPNGYTFGSGTRLTVV.

A few counts support this clone. The V gene is TRBV28, the J gene TRBJ1-2; possible D gene TRBD1, 6 bases. Germline V CDR1 and CDR2: MDHEN, SYDVKM. This CDR3 region has 14 residues. Trimming took 6 bases from V and 0 from J, leaving 11 bases between them. CDR3 region: CASRWNRANYGYTF. The CDR3 region has the DNA TGTGCCAGCAGGTGGAACAGGGCTAACTATGGCTACACCTTC.

The rearrangement uses TRBV7-2 and TRBJ1-2, with 7 bases lining up with TRBD1. The CDR3 loop spans 14 amino acids. V lost 6 bases, J lost 5 bases, and 9 bases stayed unmatched. Germline loops: CDR1 SGHTA, CDR2 FQGNSA. The CDR3 region is CASRTPGQTYGYTF. CDR3 coding DNA: TGTGCCAGCAGGACCCCGGGACAGACTTATGGCTACACCTTC.

The V gene is TRBV7-3, the J gene TRBJ1-6, with a weak D call TRBD1 (6 bases). The CDR3 totals 15 residues. In germline, CDR1 is SGHTA, CDR2 FQGTGA. Trimming removed 2 bases from V and 7 bases from J, with 12 bases in between. CDR3 DNA: TGTGCCAGCAGCTTATTAGCACAGGGAAATTCACCCCTCCACTTT. Translating gives CASSLLAQGNSPLHF. Variable domain in full (rest from reference TRBV7-3 and TRBJ1-6): GAGVSQTPSNKVTEKGKYVELRCDPISGHTALYWYRQSLGQGPEFLIYFQGTGAADDSGLPNDRFFAVRPEGSVSTLKIQRTERGDSAVYLCASSLLAQGNSPLHFGNGTRLTVT.

The V gene is TRBV6-5, the J gene TRBJ1-2; 7 positions agree with TRBD1. Per germline, CDR1 MNHEY and CDR2 SVGAGI. Trimming cost V 7 bases and J 4 bases; bases outside gene matches: 9. CDR3 length equals 14 residues. CDR3 DNA sequence: TGTGCCAGCACTGCCGGGACAGCTTCCTATGGCTACACCTTC. Translation: CASTAGTASYGYTF.

The gene calls are TRBV20-1 and TRBJ2-3; no firm D call. V lost 5 bases and J 11 bases, leaving 14 bases between the germline ends. This CDR3 is 11 amino acids long. Per the germline V gene, CDR1 is DFQATT and CDR2 is SNEGSKA (reference sequence). CDR3 sequence (DNA): TGCAGTGCTTTCTTGGCCCTGAAGCAGTATTTT. Its protein is CSAFLALKQYF.